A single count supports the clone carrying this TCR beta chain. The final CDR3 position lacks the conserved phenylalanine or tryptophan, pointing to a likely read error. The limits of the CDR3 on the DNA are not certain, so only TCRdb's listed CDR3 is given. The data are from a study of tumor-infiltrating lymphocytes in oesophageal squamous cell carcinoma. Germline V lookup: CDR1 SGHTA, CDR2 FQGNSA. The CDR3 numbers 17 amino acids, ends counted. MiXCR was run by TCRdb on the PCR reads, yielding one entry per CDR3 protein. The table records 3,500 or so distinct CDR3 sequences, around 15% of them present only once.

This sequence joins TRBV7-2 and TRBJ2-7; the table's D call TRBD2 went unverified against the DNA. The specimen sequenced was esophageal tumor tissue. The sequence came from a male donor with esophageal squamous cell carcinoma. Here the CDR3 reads CASSFAQRGGGGYTFGS.